This entry lists 21 T cell receptor beta chains sequenced from one sample in a study of vaccination effects on CD4 cells after COVID-19. These receptors are not linked to any known antigen. Antigen-specific CD4+ T cells were expanded with viral peptide pools in the ViraFEST assay before sequencing. Having been cultured for around nine days, the cells underwent CD4+ T cell isolation. Each participant was given two doses of one vaccine (BNT162b2 or mRNA-1273). Some clones are missing from TCRdb's copy, which holds only in-frame ones; the method was immunoSEQ multiplex PCR. The sample holds roughly 59,000 clones; under 80% are singletons and the top ten take approximately 1.9%. The source was CD4+ T cells from PBMCs cultured with HCoV-OC43 spike peptides, collected after COVID-19 vaccination. Documented subset: HCoV-OC43 spike overlapping peptide pool stimulation. The receptors derive from a human donor who received a COVID-19 vaccine.

The chain employs TRBV7-9 and TRBJ2-3, with 11 bases aligning to TRBD2. The V and J ends lost 2 bases and 5 bases, in that order; junction bases with no gene match: 12. The CDR3 runs to 18 residues. Germline values: CDR1 SEHNR, CDR2 FQNEAQ (reference sequence). This chain's CDR3 is CASSLPFRLAGREDTQYF. The CDR3 nucleotides are TGTGCCAGCAGCTTACCCTTCCGACTAGCGGGGAGGGAAGATACGCAGTATTTT.

The V and J genes are TRBV20-1 and TRBJ2-3; D is ambiguous. Germline V lookup: CDR1 DFQATT, CDR2 SNEGSKA (reference sequence). The CDR3 spans 11 residues. V was clipped by 2 bases and J by 6 bases, with 6 bases between them. The CDR3 protein is CSARSVDTQYF. The DNA of the CDR3 is TGCAGTGCTAGATCCGTTGATACGCAGTATTTT.

The rearrangement uses TRBV28 and TRBJ1-2; possibly TRBD1 for D (6 bases). V lost 7 bases and J lost 3, with 12 bases in between. The germline gives CDR1 MDHEN, CDR2 SYDVKM. This CDR3 contains 13 residues. As DNA, the CDR3 is TGTGCCAGCATGACAGGAGCTCACTATGGCTACACCTTC. Residues: CASMTGAHYGYTF.

The chain joins TRBV24-1 to TRBJ2-6; a weak D match, TRBD1 (5 bases). From germline, CDR1 is KGHDR and CDR2 SFDVKD. The CDR3 covers 19 residues. V dropped 4 bases and J dropped 0 bases, with 18 bases sitting between them. The CDR3 is CATSDVQGASSSGANVLTF. For the CDR3, the DNA is TGTGCCACCAGTGACGTACAAGGGGCCTCAAGCTCTGGGGCCAACGTCCTGACTTTC.

This clone occurred a few times. The CDR3 sequence is CASSPSQDSGGWGYTF. The CDR3 DNA follows: TGTGCCAGCTCACCATCTCAAGACAGTGGAGGTTGGGGCTACACCTTC. The chain joins TRBV18 to TRBJ1-2; TRBD1 is a possible D gene (5 bases). The V gene lost 2 bases and the J gene lost 8 bases, with 21 bases spanning the gap. Germline CDR1 KGHSH, CDR2 LQKENI. This CDR3 comprises 16 residues.

This chain connects TRBV5-5 to TRBJ1-1, with D perhaps matching TRBD1 (5 bases). The germline V gene has CDR1 SGHKS and CDR2 YYEKEE (reference sequence). This CDR3 has 15 residues. V was clipped by 3 bases and J by 1 base, with 13 bases between them. The CDR3 loop reads CASSSDPGGNTEAFF. DNA for the CDR3: TGTGCCAGCAGCTCGGACCCGGGGGGGAACACTGAAGCTTTCTTT. Looking up the rest from reference TRBV5-5 and TRBJ1-1 gives the full variable domain: DAGVTQSPTHLIKTRGQQVTLRCSPISGHKSVSWYQQVLGQGPQFIFQYYEKEERGRGNFPDRFSARQFPNYSSELNVNALLLGDSALYLCASSSDPGGNTEAFFGQGTRLTVV.

This clone was detected only a few times. The chain recombines TRBV19 with TRBJ1-3; D not resolved. Germline loops: CDR1 LNHDA, CDR2 SQIVND (reference sequence). The CDR3 consists of 16 residues. V was pared by 5 bases and J by 2 bases, with 16 bases between. The CDR3 coding sequence is TGTGCCAGTAGTGACACTCCTAGTCCCCCTGGAAACACCATATATTTT. It codes for CASSDTPSPPGNTIYF.

V and J are TRBV9 and TRBJ2-3; D gene ambiguous. V was trimmed by 0 bases and J by 5 bases, leaving 10 bases between them. This CDR3 has 14 residues. The V gene's germline CDR1 is SGDLS and CDR2 YYNGEE. CDR3 in DNA: TGTGCCAGCAGCGTAGACGGAATGGAAGATACGCAGTATTTT. Its protein product is CASSVDGMEDTQYF.

V gene TRBV7-9 combines with J gene TRBJ1-3; D ambiguous. Germline values: CDR1 SEHNR, CDR2 FQNEAQ (reference sequence). This CDR3 region has 16 residues. V was pared by 5 bases and J by 0 bases, with 14 bases between. CDR3 DNA: TGTGCCAGCAGCCGCGCTCTCGGGGTCTCTGGAAACACCATATATTTT. Protein product: CASSRALGVSGNTIYF.

There are a few counts of this clone. This rearrangement joins TRBV2 to TRBJ1-2; D is uncertain. Germline V lookup: CDR1 SNHLY, CDR2 FYNNEI. Trimming removed 2 bases at V and 2 bases at J, with 15 bases between. There are 16 residues in the CDR3. The CDR3 sequence: CASSENLPGNNYGYTF. DNA of the CDR3: TGTGCCAGCAGTGAAAATTTGCCAGGAAACAACTATGGCTACACCTTC.

The CDR3 spells CASSNRQGPYNSPLHF. In DNA, the CDR3 is TGTGCCAGCAGCAACCGACAGGGACCATATAATTCACCCCTCCACTTT. The rearrangement joins TRBV21-1 to TRBJ1-6; the table's D call of TRBD1 was not tested on the DNA. TRBV21-1 is deemed a pseudogene. The CDR3 runs 16 residues.

The rearrangement links TRBV10-3 to TRBJ1-1, with 7 nucleotides matching TRBD1. The CDR3 consists of 15 residues. Germline V gives CDR1 ENHRY, CDR2 SYGVKD. With V trimmed by 3 bases and J by 7 bases, 11 bases remained unmatched. The DNA of the CDR3 is TGTGCCATCAGTGACTTTACACAGGGGCCCGGTGAAGCTTTCTTT. Its translation: CAISDFTQGPGEAFF.

This clone was recorded a few times. The V call is TRBV30, the J call TRBJ2-3, with 8 bases that match TRBD1. J gave up 5 bases and V 3 bases, and 10 bases lay outside the gene matches. The V gene's germline CDR1 is GTSNPN and CDR2 SVGIG (reference sequence). The CDR3 is 15 residues long. The CDR3 reads CAWSQRTGRGDTQYF. The DNA for the CDR3 is TGTGCCTGGAGCCAGCGGACAGGGCGGGGAGATACGCAGTATTTT.

A single count supports this clone. V and J are TRBV7-8 and TRBJ1-4; D not resolved. With 3 bases removed from V and 4 bases from J, the gap between germline ends came to 9 bases. CDR1 is SGHVS and CDR2 is FQNEAQ in the germline V gene. The CDR3 is made up of 14 amino acids. CDR3 protein: CASSFDIYNEKLFF. The CDR3 region has the DNA TGTGCCAGCAGCTTTGACATTTATAATGAAAAACTGTTTTTT.

This sequence joins TRBV28 and TRBJ2-7, with 10 bases lining up with TRBD1. V dropped 4 bases and J dropped 5; count of bases not matched to a gene: 14. CDR1 is MDHEN, CDR2 SYDVKM, per germline. This CDR3 spans 17 amino acids. CDR3 protein: CASSSHPGTGDSHEQYV. CDR3 in DNA: TGTGCCAGCAGTTCACACCCCGGGACAGGGGATTCCCACGAGCAGTACGTC.

The chain links TRBV18 to TRBJ2-1; maybe TRBD1 (5 bases). CDR1 and CDR2 (germline): KGHSH, LQKENI. The CDR3 has 12 residues. V was shortened by 3 bases and J by 9 bases, with 9 bases between the two germline ends. CDR3 nucleotide sequence: TGTGCCAGCTCACCCAGTAGGGGTGAGCAGTTCTTC. It translates to CASSPSRGEQFF.

This clone was seen only a few times. The rearrangement uses TRBV5-1 and TRBJ1-2; 7 bases fit TRBD1. V lost 2 bases and J lost 8; bases outside the gene matches: 9. There are 14 residues in the CDR3. Germline assignment: CDR1 SGHRS and CDR2 YFSETQ. The CDR3 is CASSLGGDSEGYTF. In nucleotides, the CDR3 is TGCGCCAGCAGCTTAGGGGGGGACAGTGAAGGCTACACCTTC.

The J gene is TRBJ1-2, the V gene TRBV5-1, with D possibly being TRBD1 (5 bases). There are 14 residues in the CDR3. CDR1 is SGHRS, CDR2 YFSETQ, per germline. The V and J ends lost 4 bases and 6 bases respectively, with 16 bases between them. The CDR3 sequence is CASSKKSRGDGYTF. DNA for the CDR3: TGCGCCAGCAGCAAAAAGTCGAGGGGAGATGGCTACACCTTC.

The chain joins TRBV5-1 to TRBJ1-4, with TRBD1 identical over 7 bases. CDR1 and CDR2 (germline): SGHRS, YFSETQ. Losses at the gene ends were 4 bases for V and 2 bases for J; bases not matched to a gene: 11. The CDR3 is made up of 17 amino acids. The CDR3: CASSRDSPVGTNEKLFF. For the CDR3, the DNA is TGCGCCAGCAGCCGGGACAGTCCCGTCGGGACTAATGAAAAACTGTTTTTT.

The chain has TRBV18 and TRBJ1-5, with D unclear. CDR1 is KGHSH and CDR2 is LQKENI in the germline V gene. This CDR3 has 14 residues. V lost 1 base and J lost 3, with 7 bases in between. The CDR3 sequence is CASSPQINNQPQHF. The CDR3 DNA follows: TGTGCCAGCTCACCACAAATTAACAATCAGCCCCAGCATTTT.

The chain combines TRBV9 with TRBJ2-3, with 8 bases that match TRBD1. Trimming removed 6 bases from V and 3 bases from J; junction bases left unmatched: 6. Germline CDR1 reads SGDLS; CDR2 reads YYNGEE. The length of the CDR3 is 14 residues. The CDR3 loop is CASNPTGGTDTQYF. CDR3 bases: TGTGCCAGCAACCCCACAGGGGGGACAGATACGCAGTATTTT.